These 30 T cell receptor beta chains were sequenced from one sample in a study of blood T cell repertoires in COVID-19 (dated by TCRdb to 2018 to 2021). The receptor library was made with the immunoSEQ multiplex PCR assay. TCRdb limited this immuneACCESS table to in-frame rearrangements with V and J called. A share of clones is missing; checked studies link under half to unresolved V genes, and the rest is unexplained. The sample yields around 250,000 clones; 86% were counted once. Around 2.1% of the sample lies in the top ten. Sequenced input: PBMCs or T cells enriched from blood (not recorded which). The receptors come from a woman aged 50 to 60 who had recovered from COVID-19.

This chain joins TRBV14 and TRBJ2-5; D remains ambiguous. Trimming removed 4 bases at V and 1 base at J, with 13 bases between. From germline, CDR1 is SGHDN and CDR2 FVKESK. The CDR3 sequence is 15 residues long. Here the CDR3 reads CASSPLQRIQETQYF. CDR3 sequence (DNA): TGTGCCAGCAGCCCCCTCCAGAGGATCCAAGAGACCCAGTACTTC.

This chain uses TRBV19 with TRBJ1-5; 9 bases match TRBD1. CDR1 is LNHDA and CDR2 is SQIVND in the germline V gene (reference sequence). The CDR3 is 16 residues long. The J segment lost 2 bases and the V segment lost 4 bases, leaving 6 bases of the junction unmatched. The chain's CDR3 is CASSKQGAGGNQPQHF. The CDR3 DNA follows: TGTGCCAGTAGTAAACAGGGGGCTGGGGGCAATCAGCCCCAGCATTTT.

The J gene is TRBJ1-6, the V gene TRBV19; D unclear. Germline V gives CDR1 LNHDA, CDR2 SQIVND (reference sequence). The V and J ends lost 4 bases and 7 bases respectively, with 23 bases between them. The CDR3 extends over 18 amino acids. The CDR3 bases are TGTGCCAGTAGTAGGATTCGGTGGCTAGCCCAAAGGAATTCACCCCTCCACTTT. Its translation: CASSRIRWLAQRNSPLHF.

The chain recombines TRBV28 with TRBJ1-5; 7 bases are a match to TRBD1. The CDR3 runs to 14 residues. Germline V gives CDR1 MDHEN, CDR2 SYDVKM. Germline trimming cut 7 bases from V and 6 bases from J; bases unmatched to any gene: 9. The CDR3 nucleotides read TGTGCCAGCATCCGTGACAGGGCGGGTCAGCCCCAGCATTTT. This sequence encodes CASIRDRAGQPQHF.

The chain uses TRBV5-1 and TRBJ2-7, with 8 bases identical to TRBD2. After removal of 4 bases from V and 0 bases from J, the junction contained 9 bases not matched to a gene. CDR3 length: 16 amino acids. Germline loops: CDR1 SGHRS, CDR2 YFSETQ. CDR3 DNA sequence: TGCGCCAGCAGCCGAGCGGGGGTGCCCAGCTCCTACGAGCAGTACTTC. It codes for CASSRAGVPSSYEQYF. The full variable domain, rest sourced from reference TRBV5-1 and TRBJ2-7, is KAGVTQTPRYLIKTRGQQVTLSCSPISGHRSVSWYQQTPGQGLQFLFEYFSETQRNKGNFPGRFSGRQFSNSRSEMNVSTLELGDSALYLCASSRAGVPSSYEQYFGPGTRLTVT.

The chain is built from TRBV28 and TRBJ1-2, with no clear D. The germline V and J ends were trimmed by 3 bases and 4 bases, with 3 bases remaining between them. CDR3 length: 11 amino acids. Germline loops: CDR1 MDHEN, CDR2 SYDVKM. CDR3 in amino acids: CASSFVYGYTF. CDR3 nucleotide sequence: TGTGCCAGCAGTTTCGTCTATGGCTACACCTTC.

Here the CDR3 reads CASSYRTNGYTF. CDR3 bases: TGTGCCAGCAGTTACCGGACTAATGGCTACACCTTC. The V and J genes are TRBV6-2 or TRBV6-3 and TRBJ1-2; D unresolved. CDR3 length equals 12 residues. Per the germline V gene, CDR1 is MNHEY and CDR2 is SVGEGT. Between the trimmed V and J ends, which lost 2 bases and 6 bases, there was a span of 7 bases.

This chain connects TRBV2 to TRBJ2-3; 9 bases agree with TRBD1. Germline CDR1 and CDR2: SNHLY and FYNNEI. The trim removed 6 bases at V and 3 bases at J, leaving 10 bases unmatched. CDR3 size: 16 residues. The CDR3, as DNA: TGTGCCAGCAGGGAGGTGGGGACAGGGACGACAGATACGCAGTATTTT. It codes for CASREVGTGTTDTQYF.

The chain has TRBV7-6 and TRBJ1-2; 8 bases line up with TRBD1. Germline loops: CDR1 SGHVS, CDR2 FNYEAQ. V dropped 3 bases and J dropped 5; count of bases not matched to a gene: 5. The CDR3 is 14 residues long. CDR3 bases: TGTGCCAGCAGCTTGGACAGGGTGGGATATGGCTACACCTTC. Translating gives CASSLDRVGYGYTF.

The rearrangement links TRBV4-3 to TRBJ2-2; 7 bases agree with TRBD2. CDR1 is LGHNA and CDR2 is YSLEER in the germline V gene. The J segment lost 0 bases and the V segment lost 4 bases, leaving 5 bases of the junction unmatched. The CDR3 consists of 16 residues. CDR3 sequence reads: CASSPSSGSNTGELFF. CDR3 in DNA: TGCGCCAGCAGCCCCTCTAGCGGTTCGAACACCGGGGAGCTGTTTTTT.

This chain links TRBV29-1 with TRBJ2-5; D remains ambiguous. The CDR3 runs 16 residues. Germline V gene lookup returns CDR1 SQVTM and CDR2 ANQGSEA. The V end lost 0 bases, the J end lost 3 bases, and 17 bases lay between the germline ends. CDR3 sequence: CSVEDLEQVGEETQYF. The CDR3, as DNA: TGCAGCGTTGAAGATCTGGAGCAAGTCGGTGAAGAGACCCAGTACTTC.

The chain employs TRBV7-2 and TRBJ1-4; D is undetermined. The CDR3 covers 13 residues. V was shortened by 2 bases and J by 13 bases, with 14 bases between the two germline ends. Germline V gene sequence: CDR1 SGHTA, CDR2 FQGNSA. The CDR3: CASSLNTGKRLFF. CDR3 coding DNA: TGTGCCAGCAGCTTAAACACGGGGAAGAGACTGTTTTTT.

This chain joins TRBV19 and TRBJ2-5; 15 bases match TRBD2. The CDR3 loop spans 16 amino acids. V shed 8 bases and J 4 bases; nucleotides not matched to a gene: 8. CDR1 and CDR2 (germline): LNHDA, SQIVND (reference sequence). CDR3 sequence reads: CASSRTSGRVAETQYF. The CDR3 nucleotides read TGTGCCAGTTCTCGGACTAGCGGGAGGGTGGCAGAGACCCAGTACTTC.

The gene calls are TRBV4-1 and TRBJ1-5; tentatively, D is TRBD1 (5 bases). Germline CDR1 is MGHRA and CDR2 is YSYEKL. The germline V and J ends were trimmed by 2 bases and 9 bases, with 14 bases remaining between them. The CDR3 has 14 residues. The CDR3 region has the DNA TGCGCCAGCAGCCAACGCCAGGGTTTAGGGCCCCAGCATTTT. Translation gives CASSQRQGLGPQHF.

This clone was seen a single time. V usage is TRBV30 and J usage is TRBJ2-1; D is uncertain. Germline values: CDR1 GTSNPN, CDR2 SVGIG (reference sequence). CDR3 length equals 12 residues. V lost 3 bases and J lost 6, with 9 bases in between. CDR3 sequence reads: CAWSPVPNEQFF. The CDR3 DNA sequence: TGTGCCTGGAGCCCTGTTCCCAATGAGCAGTTCTTC.

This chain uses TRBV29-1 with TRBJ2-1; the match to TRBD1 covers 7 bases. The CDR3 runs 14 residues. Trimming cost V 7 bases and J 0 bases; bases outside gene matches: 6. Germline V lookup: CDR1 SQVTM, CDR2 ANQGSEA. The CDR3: CSARQGPSYNEQFF. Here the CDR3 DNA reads TGCAGCGCCCGACAGGGACCCTCCTACAATGAGCAGTTCTTC.

The CDR3 here is CASSPQGTSVEQFF. The CDR3 bases are TGTGCCAGCTCACCTCAGGGGACTAGCGTTGAGCAGTTCTTC. The rearrangement links TRBV18 to TRBJ2-1; 10 positions match TRBD2. CDR3 length equals 14 residues. Trimming took 3 bases from V and 9 from J; bases not matched to a gene: 5. The germline V gene has CDR1 KGHSH and CDR2 LQKENI.

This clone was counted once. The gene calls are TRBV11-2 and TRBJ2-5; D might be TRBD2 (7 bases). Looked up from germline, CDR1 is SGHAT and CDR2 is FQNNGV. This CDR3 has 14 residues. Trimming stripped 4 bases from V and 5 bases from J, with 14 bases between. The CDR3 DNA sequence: TGTGCCAGCAGCTCATGGACTAGGGGGGAGACCCAGTACTTC. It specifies CASSSWTRGETQYF. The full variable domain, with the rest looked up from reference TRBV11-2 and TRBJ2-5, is EAGVAQSPRYKIIEKRQSVAFWCNPISGHATLYWYQQILGQGPKLLIQFQNNGVVDDSQLPKDRFSAERLKGVDSTLKIQPAKLEDSAVYLCASSSWTRGETQYFGPGTRLLVL.

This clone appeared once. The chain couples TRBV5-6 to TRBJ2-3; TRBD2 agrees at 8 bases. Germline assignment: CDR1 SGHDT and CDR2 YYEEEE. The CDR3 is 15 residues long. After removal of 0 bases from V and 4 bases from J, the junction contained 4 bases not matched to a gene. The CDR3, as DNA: TGTGCCAGCAGCTTGGGAGCGGGAGCTTCAGATACGCAGTATTTT. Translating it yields CASSLGAGASDTQYF.

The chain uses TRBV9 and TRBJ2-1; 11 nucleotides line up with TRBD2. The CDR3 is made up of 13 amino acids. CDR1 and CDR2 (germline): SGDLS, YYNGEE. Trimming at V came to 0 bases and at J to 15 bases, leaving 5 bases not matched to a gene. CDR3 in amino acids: CASSVVLAGEVFF. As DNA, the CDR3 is TGTGCCAGCAGCGTAGTACTAGCGGGAGAGGTGTTCTTC.

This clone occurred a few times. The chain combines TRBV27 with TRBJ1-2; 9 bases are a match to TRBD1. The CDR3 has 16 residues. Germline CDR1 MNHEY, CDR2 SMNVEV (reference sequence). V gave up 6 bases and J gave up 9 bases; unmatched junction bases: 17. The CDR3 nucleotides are TGTGCCAGCAGCTCCGCAAAAGGACAGGGGAGGTATCGCTACACCTTC. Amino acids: CASSSAKGQGRYRYTF.

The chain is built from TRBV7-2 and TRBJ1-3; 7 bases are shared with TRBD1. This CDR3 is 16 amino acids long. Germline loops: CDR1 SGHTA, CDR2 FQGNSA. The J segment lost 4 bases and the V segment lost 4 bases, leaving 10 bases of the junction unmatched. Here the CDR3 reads CASSSRQGKSGNTIYF. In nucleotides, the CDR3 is TGTGCCAGCAGCTCACGACAGGGTAAATCCGGAAACACCATATATTTT.

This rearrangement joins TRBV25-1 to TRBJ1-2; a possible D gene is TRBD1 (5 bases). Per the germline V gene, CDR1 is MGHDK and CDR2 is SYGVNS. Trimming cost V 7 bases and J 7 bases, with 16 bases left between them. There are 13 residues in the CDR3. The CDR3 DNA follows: TGTGCCAGCAAATCTAAGGGGCAGGGTGGCTACACCTTC. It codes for CASKSKGQGGYTF.

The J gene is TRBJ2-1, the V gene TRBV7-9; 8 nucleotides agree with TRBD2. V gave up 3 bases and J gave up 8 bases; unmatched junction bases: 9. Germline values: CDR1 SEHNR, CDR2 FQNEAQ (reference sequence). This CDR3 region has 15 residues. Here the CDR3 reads CASSFGGAGVHEQFF. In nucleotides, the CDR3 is TGTGCCAGCAGCTTCGGGGGGGCAGGCGTCCATGAGCAGTTCTTC.

CDR3 residues: CASSYSHTGEAFF. The DNA for the CDR3 is TGTGCCAGCAGTTACTCCCACACAGGGGAAGCTTTCTTT. The V gene is TRBV6-2 or TRBV6-3, the J gene TRBJ1-1, with D tentatively TRBD1 (6 bases). CDR1 MNHEY and CDR2 SVGEGT come from the germline V gene. The V end lost 0 bases, the J end lost 8 bases, and 10 bases lay between the germline ends. The CDR3 is made up of 13 amino acids.

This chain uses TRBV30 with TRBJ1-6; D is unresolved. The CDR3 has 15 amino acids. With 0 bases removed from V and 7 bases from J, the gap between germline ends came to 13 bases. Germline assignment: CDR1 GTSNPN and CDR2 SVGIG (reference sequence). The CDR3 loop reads CAWSVHNSYNSPLHF. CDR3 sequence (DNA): TGTGCCTGGAGTGTACATAACAGCTACAATTCACCCCTCCACTTT.

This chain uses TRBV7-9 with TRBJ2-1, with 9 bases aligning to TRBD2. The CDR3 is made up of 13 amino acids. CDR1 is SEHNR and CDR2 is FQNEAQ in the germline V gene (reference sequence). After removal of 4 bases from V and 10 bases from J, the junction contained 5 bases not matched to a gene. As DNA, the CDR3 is TGTGCCAGCAGCTGGGCTAGCGGGAACGAGCAGTTCTTC. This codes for CASSWASGNEQFF.

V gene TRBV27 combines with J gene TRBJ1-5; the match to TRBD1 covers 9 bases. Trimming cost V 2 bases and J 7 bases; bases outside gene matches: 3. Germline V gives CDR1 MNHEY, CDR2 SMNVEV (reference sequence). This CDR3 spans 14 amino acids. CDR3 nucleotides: TGTGCCAGCAGTTTAAGGGACAGGGCACAGCCCCAGCATTTT. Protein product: CASSLRDRAQPQHF.

The CDR3 loop reads CASSPEPGYDGYTF. CDR3 bases: TGTGCCAGCTCGCCAGAACCGGGTTATGATGGCTACACCTTC. The genes are TRBV18 and TRBJ1-2; no definite D call. Germline V gene sequence: CDR1 KGHSH, CDR2 LQKENI. The CDR3 totals 14 residues. V was trimmed by 6 bases and J by 6 bases, leaving 17 bases between them.

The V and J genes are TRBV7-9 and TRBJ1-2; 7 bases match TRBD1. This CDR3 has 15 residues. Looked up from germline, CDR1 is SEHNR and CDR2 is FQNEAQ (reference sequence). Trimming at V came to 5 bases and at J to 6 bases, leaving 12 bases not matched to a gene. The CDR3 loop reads CASSDGREGANGYTF. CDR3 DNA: TGTGCCAGCAGCGATGGCCGTGAGGGGGCCAATGGCTACACCTTC.